This T cell receptor beta chain was found in a study of radiotherapy plus CTLA-4 blockade in lung cancer. Study-level background: Objective responses were seen in over 15% of patients, disease control in more than 30%. Study observations and caveats: Together with interferon-beta, which increased in serum after radiation, early dynamic changes in blood T cell clones were reportedly the best predictors of response.

As regards this clone: Its antigen is currently unknown.

The V end was cut by 4 bases, the J end by 4 bases, with 13 bases between. From germline, CDR1 is MGHRA and CDR2 YSYEKL. The CDR3 sequence is 14 residues long. Those patients who had chemo-refractory metastatic non-small-cell lung cancer were given focal radiation along with CTLA-4 blockade through ipilimumab. Sequencing used immunoSEQ multiplex PCR; TCRdb keeps in-frame clones, though not all of them. The sample yields some 94,000 clones, around 83% seen once. V usage is TRBV4-1 and J usage is TRBJ1-1, with D possibly being TRBD1 (6 bases). The clonotype comes from a human donor with non-small cell lung cancer that progressed on radiotherapy plus ipilimumab. Sequenced here: peripheral blood, sampled from a patient treated with radiotherapy plus ipilimumab. The CDR3 sequence: CASSRGQKSTEAFF. CDR3 bases: TGCGCCAGCAGCCGAGGACAGAAGAGCACTGAAGCTTTCTTT.